This TCR beta chain originates from a study of T cell repertoires in cytomegalovirus infection. Turning to the study itself: Carrying CMV and the relevant HLA type showed in public TCR beta signatures. Study-wide results and caveats: Totalled public TCR beta family frequency picked out people who carried CMV plus the relevant HLA. The response measured ex vivo was dominated by TCR beta clonotypes (HLA-C-restricted and CMV-specific).

This clonotype was found many times. What it binds is unknown. TCRdb recomputed calls from the reads with MiXCR, one row per CDR3 protein. The sample consists of about 260,000 distinct CDR3 sequences, 9.1% of them appearing once. The CDR3 is made up of 14 amino acids. Trimming shortened V by 7 bases and J by 5 bases, and 17 bases separated the two germline ends. Per germline, CDR1 SGHVS and CDR2 FQNEAQ. This sequence joins TRBV7-8 and TRBJ2-5; tentative D call: TRBD2 (6 bases). The sequencing sample was made of PBMCs. This receptor was obtained from a human donor in good health (CMV status not recorded). Some clones in this sample may be carry-over from other donors' samples. In DNA form, the CDR3 reads TGTGCCAGCACCCATCGGGACCGGGGGGAGACCCAGTACTTC. This translates into CASTHRDRGETQYF.